Below are 26 T cell receptor beta chains sequenced from a single sample in a study of T cell responses to AZD1222 COVID-19 vaccine. The data were produced by immunoSEQ multiplex PCR, yet TCRdb's version contains in-frame clones alone and is incomplete. There are 150,000 to 200,000 clones in the sample; 80% to 90% occur only once, and 2.5% to 3% lies in the top ten. The sequencing here drew on peripheral blood, taken on day 0 of MenACWY control vaccination. The receptor set was obtained from an adult in good health.

This clone was picked up a small number of times. This chain links TRBV6-1 with TRBJ1-1, with 7 bases aligning to TRBD1. The junction had 13 bases not matched to a gene; V was cut back by 1 base and J by 11 bases. CDR1 is MNHNS, CDR2 SASEGT, per germline. The CDR3 contains 15 residues. The CDR3: CASSEDLGGVLRAFF. CDR3 bases: TGTGCCAGCAGTGAAGACCTAGGGGGCGTCCTTCGGGCTTTCTTT.

The rearrangement links TRBV19 to TRBJ2-7, with 13 bases fitting TRBD2. In germline, CDR1 is LNHDA, CDR2 SQIVND (reference sequence). This CDR3 has 19 amino acids. V shed 3 bases and J 4 bases; nucleotides not matched to a gene: 15. The CDR3 DNA reads as TGTGCCAGTAGTATTGTCGGGTGGACTAGCGGGAGCTCGAGATACGAGCAGTACTTC. Protein: CASSIVGWTSGSSRYEQYF. Drawing the rest from reference TRBV19 and TRBJ2-7, the complete variable domain is DGGITQSPKYLFRKEGQNVTLSCEQNLNHDAMYWYRQDPGQGLRLIYYSQIVNDFQKGDIAEGYSVSREKKESFPLTVTSAQKNPTAFYLCASSIVGWTSGSSRYEQYFGPGTRLTVT.

J is TRBJ2-3 and V is TRBV24-1; 9 bases are a match to TRBD1. Germline trimming cut 6 bases from V and 4 bases from J; bases unmatched to any gene: 16. Germline V gene data show CDR1 as KGHDR and CDR2 as SFDVKD. The length of the CDR3 is 18 residues. CDR3 sequence (DNA): TGTGCCACCAGTCCCCTGCAACAGGGGGCTCTCATGCCAGATACGCAGTATTTT. Translating gives CATSPLQQGALMPDTQYF.

The chain has TRBV28 and TRBJ2-7, with 12 bases fitting TRBD2. CDR1 is MDHEN, CDR2 SYDVKM, per germline. CDR3 length: 15 residues. V shed 1 base, J shed 6 bases, and the junction held 4 bases outside the gene matches. CDR3 DNA sequence: TGTGCCAGCAGTTTATCGCTAGCGGGAGGGCTCGAGCAGTACTTC. Its translation is CASSLSLAGGLEQYF.

As DNA, the CDR3 is TGTGCCATCAGTGAGCGTGCTAGTGATTCACCCCTCCACTTT. Translating it yields CAISERASDSPLHF. The rearrangement joins TRBV10-3 to TRBJ1-6, with no clear D. CDR3 size: 14 residues. Germline V gene lookup returns CDR1 ENHRY and CDR2 SYGVKD. V dropped 2 bases and J dropped 8 bases, with 10 bases sitting between them.

The V call is TRBV20-1, the J call TRBJ2-3; D is unclear. The CDR3 has 14 amino acids. V lost 3 bases and J 0 bases, leaving 10 bases between the germline ends. Germline V gene sequence: CDR1 DFQATT, CDR2 SNEGSKA (reference sequence). The chain's CDR3 is CSASVWESTDTQYF. The DNA of the CDR3 is TGCAGTGCTAGTGTCTGGGAAAGCACAGATACGCAGTATTTT.

The V gene is TRBV4-3, the J gene TRBJ1-2, with D possibly matching TRBD1 (5 bases). The CDR3 spans 14 residues. CDR1 is LGHNA, CDR2 YSLEER, per germline. Trimming removed 0 bases at V and 7 bases at J, with 12 bases between. The CDR3 protein is CASSQEPGRSGYTF. The CDR3 coding sequence is TGCGCCAGCAGCCAAGAACCGGGGCGGAGTGGCTACACCTTC.

The chain carries TRBV19 and TRBJ2-3; perhaps TRBD2 as D (6 bases). The CDR3 is made up of 15 amino acids. With 5 bases removed from V and 1 base from J, the gap between germline ends came to 13 bases. The germline CDR1 and CDR2 sequences are LNHDA and SQIVND (reference sequence). The CDR3 spells CASSASGGGTDTQYF. The DNA for the CDR3 is TGTGCCAGTAGTGCCTCGGGCGGGGGCACAGATACGCAGTATTTT.

The V and J genes are TRBV7-2 and TRBJ2-1; 11 nucleotides align to TRBD2. The CDR3 totals 20 residues. J was trimmed by 6 bases and V by 0 bases; bases with no gene match: 16. Germline V gene sequence: CDR1 SGHTA, CDR2 FQGNSA. CDR3 nucleotide sequence: TGTGCCAGCAGCTTAGCTGGAAGACTAGCGGGACCCTTATTACTCAATGAGCAGTTCTTC. Translating gives CASSLAGRLAGPLLLNEQFF.

The chain couples TRBV19 to TRBJ2-7; a possible D gene is TRBD1 (5 bases). Germline V gives CDR1 LNHDA, CDR2 SQIVND (reference sequence). Trimming stripped 6 bases from V and 5 bases from J, with 17 bases between. The CDR3 spans 14 residues. The CDR3 sequence is CASSDQGYRDEQYF. The CDR3 DNA sequence: TGTGCCAGTAGCGATCAGGGCTATCGGGACGAGCAGTACTTC.

Only a few counts were recorded for this clone. This sequence joins TRBV5-4 and TRBJ2-3; D is unresolved. CDR1 is SGHNT and CDR2 is YYREEE in the germline V gene (reference sequence). Trimming shortened V by 1 base and J by 5 bases, and 14 bases separated the two germline ends. The CDR3 runs 15 residues. This CDR3 reads CASSLPSPQEDTQYF. The CDR3 DNA sequence: TGTGCCAGCAGCTTGCCGTCACCCCAGGAAGATACGCAGTATTTT.

This chain links TRBV18 with TRBJ2-3, with D unresolved. The CDR3 totals 12 residues. Trimming took 3 bases from V and 6 from J, leaving 7 bases between them. Germline CDR1 is KGHSH and CDR2 is LQKENI. The CDR3: CASSPGDDTQYF. The CDR3 region has the DNA TGTGCCAGCTCACCGGGTGACGATACGCAGTATTTT.

The chain joins TRBV29-1 to TRBJ2-1, with 7 bases lining up with TRBD1. This CDR3 spans 11 amino acids. V gave up 7 bases and J gave up 7 bases; unmatched junction bases: 4. Germline V gives CDR1 SQVTM, CDR2 ANQGSEA. The CDR3 DNA sequence: TGCAGCGGGAAGACAGGGAATGAGCAGTTCTTC. Protein: CSGKTGNEQFF.

The V call is TRBV11-2, the J call TRBJ2-7; 11 bases line up with TRBD2. CDR3 length: 15 residues. With V trimmed by 3 bases and J by 2 bases, 3 bases remained unmatched. Germline loops: CDR1 SGHAT, CDR2 FQNNGV. The CDR3 region is CASSFTSGGAYEQYF. The CDR3 bases are TGTGCCAGCAGCTTTACTAGCGGGGGCGCCTACGAGCAGTACTTC.

The chain recombines TRBV7-9 with TRBJ2-5; tentatively, D is TRBD2 (6 bases). Trimming removed 3 bases from V and 1 base from J, with 15 bases in between. This CDR3 spans 16 amino acids. Per germline, CDR1 SEHNR and CDR2 FQNEAQ (reference sequence). The CDR3 sequence: CASSLSTSLAQETQYF. The DNA for the CDR3 is TGTGCCAGCAGCTTGTCGACTAGTTTGGCCCAAGAGACCCAGTACTTC.

V is TRBV19 and J is TRBJ1-3; D may be TRBD1 (6 bases). Germline CDR1 reads LNHDA; CDR2 reads SQIVND (reference sequence). Trimming stripped 5 bases from V and 3 bases from J, with 11 bases between. This CDR3 comprises 14 residues. CDR3 sequence: CASSDPGVGNTIYF. As DNA, the CDR3 is TGTGCCAGTAGTGACCCAGGGGTTGGAAACACCATATATTTT.

The count of this clone is one. The chain is built from TRBV7-9 and TRBJ2-2; tentative D call: TRBD1 (7 bases). V lost 0 bases, J lost 1 base, and 15 bases lay in between. Germline V CDR1 and CDR2: SEHNR, FQNEAQ (reference sequence). The CDR3 runs 18 residues. The CDR3, as DNA: TGTGCCAGCAGCTTAGCTTGGGGGGACAGCAGGAACACCGGGGAGCTGTTTTTT. Amino acid sequence: CASSLAWGDSRNTGELFF.

The CDR3 loop is CAWNQGNSYNEQFF. CDR3 DNA sequence: TGTGCCTGGAATCAAGGGAACTCCTACAATGAGCAGTTCTTC. The V gene is TRBV30, the J gene TRBJ2-1; no clear D gene. CDR1 and CDR2 from the germline V gene are GTSNPN and SVGIG (reference sequence). The V gene lost 4 bases and the J gene lost 0 bases, with 10 bases spanning the gap. This CDR3 contains 14 residues.

The V gene is TRBV19, the J gene TRBJ1-4, with D possibly TRBD1 on 5 matching bases. The ends were cut back, 8 bases at V and 8 bases at J, with 12 bases in the middle. CDR1 LNHDA and CDR2 SQIVND come from the germline V gene (reference sequence). This CDR3 has 12 residues. The CDR3 spells CASAGTSEKLFF. CDR3 nucleotide sequence: TGTGCCAGTGCGGGGACCTCAGAAAAACTGTTTTTT.

About this clone itself: The sample has other DNA sequences that encode this CDR3 too. This chain connects TRBV9 to TRBJ1-1; D is ambiguous. The V gene lost 0 bases and the J gene lost 1 base, with 4 bases spanning the gap. The length of the CDR3 is 13 residues. Germline-derived CDR1 and CDR2 are SGDLS and YYNGEE. The CDR3 here is CASSVAGNTEAFF. In DNA, the CDR3 is TGTGCCAGCAGCGTAGCCGGGAACACTGAAGCTTTCTTT.

The genes are TRBV13 and TRBJ2-7; TRBD2 matches 8 bases. The CDR3 has 13 amino acids. Trimming took 3 bases from V and 5 from J; bases not matched to a gene: 3. Germline-derived CDR1 and CDR2 are PRHDT and FYEKMQ (reference sequence). CDR3 nucleotide sequence: TGTGCCAGCAGCTTCGATAGCGGGAACGAGCAGTACTTC. This gives the protein CASSFDSGNEQYF.

This rearrangement joins TRBV5-6 to TRBJ1-6; D is unresolved. The V and J ends lost 6 bases and 5 bases respectively, with 6 bases between them. The CDR3 is 12 amino acids. Germline values: CDR1 SGHDT, CDR2 YYEEEE. The CDR3 DNA reads as TGTGCCAGCATCAAGAATAATTCACCCCTCCACTTT. Translating it yields CASIKNNSPLHF.

The chain carries TRBV30 and TRBJ1-6; TRBD1 is a possible D gene (5 bases). CDR1 is GTSNPN, CDR2 SVGIG, per germline (reference sequence). The CDR3 has 14 residues. V lost 1 base, J lost 10 bases, and 14 bases lay in between. In DNA, the CDR3 is TGTGCCTGGAGTGAAACTGGGGGGTGGTCACCCCTCCACTTT. Translating gives CAWSETGGWSPLHF. Using reference TRBV30 and TRBJ1-6 for the parts outside the CDR3, the full variable domain is SQTIHQWPATLVQPVGSPLSLECTVEGTSNPNLYWYRQAAGRGLQLLFYSVGIGQISSEVPQNLSASRPQDRQFILSSKKLLLSDSGFYLCAWSETGGWSPLHFGNGTRLTVT.

The gene calls are TRBV28 and TRBJ1-1; 9 bases agree with TRBD1. This CDR3 contains 17 residues. Germline V gene lookup returns CDR1 MDHEN and CDR2 SYDVKM. Trimming cost V 1 base and J 1 base; bases outside gene matches: 7. CDR3 in amino acids: CASSLYVTGGPNTEAFF. The CDR3 DNA follows: TGTGCCAGCAGTTTATATGTGACAGGGGGGCCGAACACTGAAGCTTTCTTT.

The rearrangement joins TRBV9 to TRBJ1-6; D gene uncertain. Trimming shortened V by 0 bases and J by 6 bases, and 7 bases separated the two germline ends. The CDR3 covers 14 residues. CDR1 is SGDLS and CDR2 is YYNGEE in the germline V gene. CDR3 DNA sequence: TGTGCCAGCAGCGTAGAATCGCGTAATTCACCCCTCCACTTT. This translates into CASSVESRNSPLHF.

The gene calls are TRBV7-3 and TRBJ2-7; 9 positions agree with TRBD1. CDR1 is SGHTA and CDR2 is FQGTGA in the germline V gene. V gave up 5 bases and J gave up 6 bases; unmatched junction bases: 5. The CDR3 sequence is 13 residues long. CDR3 sequence: CASSPGQGSEQYF. CDR3 coding DNA: TGTGCCAGCAGCCCGGGACAGGGCTCCGAGCAGTACTTC.